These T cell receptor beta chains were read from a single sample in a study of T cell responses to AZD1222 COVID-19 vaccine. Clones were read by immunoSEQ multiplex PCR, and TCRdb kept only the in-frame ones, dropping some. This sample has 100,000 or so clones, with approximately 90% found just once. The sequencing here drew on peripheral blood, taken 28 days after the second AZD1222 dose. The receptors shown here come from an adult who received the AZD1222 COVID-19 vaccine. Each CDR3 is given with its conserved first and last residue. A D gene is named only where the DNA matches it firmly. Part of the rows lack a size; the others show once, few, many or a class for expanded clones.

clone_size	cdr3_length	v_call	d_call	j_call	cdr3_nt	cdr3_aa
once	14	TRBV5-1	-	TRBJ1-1	TGCGCCAGCAGTGCCGCGGGTGGTAGGACTGAAGCTTTCTTT	CASSAAGGRTEAFF
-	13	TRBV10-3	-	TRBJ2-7	TGTGCCATCAGTGAGCGACTAATCTACGAGCAGTACTTC	CAISERLIYEQYF
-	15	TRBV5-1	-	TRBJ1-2	TGCGCCAGCAGCTTGAACGGCCCGGGGAGGGGAGGCTACACCTTC	CASSLNGPGRGGYTF
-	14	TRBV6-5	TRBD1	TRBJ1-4	TGTGCCACCGCCGGGACAGGGAATAATGAAAAACTGTTTTTT	CATAGTGNNEKLFF
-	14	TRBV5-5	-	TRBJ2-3	TGTGCCAGCAGCTTGATGGGGTATGCAGATACGCAGTATTTT	CASSLMGYADTQYF
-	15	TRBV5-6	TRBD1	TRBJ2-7	TGTGCCAGCAGCCGACGACAGGGGCGATCCTACGAGCAGTACTTC	CASSRRQGRSYEQYF
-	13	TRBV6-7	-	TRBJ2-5	TGTGCCCCCGGGATGGAAGCGGTAGAGACCCAGTACTTC	CAPGMEAVETQYF
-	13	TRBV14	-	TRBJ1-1	TGTGCCAGCAGCCAAGAATTCGGTAGTCAGGCTTTCTTT	CASSQEFGSQAFF
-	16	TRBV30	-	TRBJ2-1	TGTGCCTGGAGCTTTAAGACAGGTGTGTCCTACAATGAGCAGTTCTTC	CAWSFKTGVSYNEQFF
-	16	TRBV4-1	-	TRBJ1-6	TGCGCCAGCAGCCAAAGGTCTTCGTCATTTAATTCACCCCTCCACTTT	CASSQRSSSFNSPLHF
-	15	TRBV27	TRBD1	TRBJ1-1	TGTGCCAGCAGACGTCTGGGACAGGGATTCACTGAAGCTTTCTTT	CASRRLGQGFTEAFF
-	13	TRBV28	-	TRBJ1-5	TGTGCCAGCAGTGTGAGTGGGGTACAGCCCCAGCATTTT	CASSVSGVQPQHF
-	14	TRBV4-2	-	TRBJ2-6	TGTGCCAGCAGCCAACACTCTGGGGCCAACGTCCTGACTTTC	CASSQHSGANVLTF
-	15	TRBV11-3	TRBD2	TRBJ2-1	TGTGCCAGCAGCTCGGCTAGCGGGACTTACAATGAGCAGTTCTTC	CASSSASGTYNEQFF
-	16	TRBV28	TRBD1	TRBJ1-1	TGTGCCAGCAGACCATCCTCTGGACAGGGATACACTGAAGCTTTCTTT	CASRPSSGQGYTEAFF
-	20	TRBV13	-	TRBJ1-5	TGTGCCAGCAGCTTAAGGGTGCCGGGACCCCTCCCCTATAGCAATCAGCCCCAGCATTTT	CASSLRVPGPLPYSNQPQHF
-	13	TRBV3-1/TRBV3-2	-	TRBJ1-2	TGTGCCAGCAGCCAAGGGCCAGGGGATGGCTACACCTTC	CASSQGPGDGYTF
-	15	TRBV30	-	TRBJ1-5	TGTGCCTGGAGTGTAACCGGGACCCCCAATCAGCCCCAGCATTTT	CAWSVTGTPNQPQHF
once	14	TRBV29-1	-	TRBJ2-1	TGCAGCGTGGCGGTGGGGTCAGGTTCCGATGAGCAGTTCTTC	CSVAVGSGSDEQFF
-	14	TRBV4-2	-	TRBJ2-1	TGTGCCAGCAGCCAAGAGGATGGGTACAATGAGCAGTTCTTC	CASSQEDGYNEQFF
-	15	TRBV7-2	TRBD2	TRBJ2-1	TGTGCCAGCAGCGCCGAGGGGTATAGCGGGAGGGCGCGGTTCTTC	CASSAEGYSGRARFF
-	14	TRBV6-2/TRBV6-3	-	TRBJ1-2	TGTGCCAGCAGTTCCTTCCCACGTTTCGATGGCTACACCTTC	CASSSFPRFDGYTF
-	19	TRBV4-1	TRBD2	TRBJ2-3	TGCGCCAGCAGCCAAGATCCTTCTCGACTAGCGGGCGGCACAGATACGCAGTATTTT	CASSQDPSRLAGGTDTQYF
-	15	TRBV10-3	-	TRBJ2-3	TGTGCCATCAGTGACCCGGGATACGGCACAGATACGCAGTATTTT	CAISDPGYGTDTQYF